The following is a T cell receptor beta chain sequence with its context. The entry originates in a study of blood T cell repertoires in COVID-19. The wider study: COVID-19 samples, acute and convalescent, were from the United States, Italy and Spain. The cDNA or gDNA used as material had been derived from T cells, B-cell-depleted T cells, or PBMCs.

CDR1 SGHVS and CDR2 FQNEAQ come from the germline V gene. The CDR3 has 15 amino acids. Trimming removed 4 bases from V and 3 bases from J, with 13 bases in between. Method: immunoSEQ multiplex PCR; TCRdb's copy keeps in-frame clones and lacks some. Among approximately 300,000 clones listed, 75% to 90% were seen once. The sample taken for sequencing was peripheral blood. The chain carries TRBV7-8 and TRBJ1-5, with D possibly matching TRBD1 (6 bases). The sequence came from a man younger than 35 with active or convalescent COVID-19. The CDR3 DNA sequence: TGTGCCAGCAGCTCCTTTACAGGGATCAATCAGCCCCAGCATTTT. Encoded protein: CASSSFTGINQPQHF.